This T cell receptor beta chain was recorded in a study of beta chain features in type 1 diabetes. Across the study: What patients shared with healthy donors was a similar profile of age, gender and cell yields. The examined sorted cells totaled fewer than 140 million across samples. Findings and limits, study-wide: When Type 1 diabetes patients were examined, their TCRB CDR3s proved moderately but significantly shorter in all four CD4+ subsets.

A remark on this clone: Its antigen is undetermined.

Isolated RNA was reverse transcribed in full, so expressed TCRB transcripts were sequenced. Approximately 3.9 million reads per sample were averaged for naive, central memory and regulatory samples. Only in-frame clones appear in the TCRdb table, and some are missing; sequencing was by immunoSEQ multiplex PCR. The table shows 120,000 or so clones, with roughly 15% occurring only once. Germline V gene sequence: CDR1 SNHLY, CDR2 FYNNEI. V was cut by 1 base and J by 0 bases, with 7 bases left in between. CDR3 size: 15 residues. Via CD45RO/CCR7/CD25/CD127/CD95/CD27, cells of the CD4+ naive, central memory, regulatory and stem cell-like memory subsets were sorted.

The source is a man under 40 with type 1 diabetes. The material sequenced was central memory CD4+ T cells from blood. The chain recombines TRBV2 with TRBJ2-1; possibly TRBD2 for D (5 bases). CDR3 in DNA: TGTGCCAGCAGTGAAGAGAGGGCCTCCTACAATGAGCAGTTCTTC. This translates into CASSEERASYNEQFF.